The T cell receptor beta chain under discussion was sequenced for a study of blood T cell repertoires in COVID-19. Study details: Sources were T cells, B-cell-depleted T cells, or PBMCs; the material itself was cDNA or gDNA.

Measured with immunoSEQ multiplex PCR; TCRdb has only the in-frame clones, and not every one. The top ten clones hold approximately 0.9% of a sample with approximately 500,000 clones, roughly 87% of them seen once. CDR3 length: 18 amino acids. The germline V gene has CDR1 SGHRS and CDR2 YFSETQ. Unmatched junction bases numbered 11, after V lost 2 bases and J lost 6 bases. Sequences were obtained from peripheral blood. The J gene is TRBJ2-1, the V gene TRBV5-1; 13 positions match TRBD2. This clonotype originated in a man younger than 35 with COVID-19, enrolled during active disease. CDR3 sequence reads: CASSLRTLTSGGANEQFF. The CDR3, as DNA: TGCGCCAGCAGCTTAAGAACCCTCACTAGCGGGGGGGCCAATGAGCAGTTCTTC. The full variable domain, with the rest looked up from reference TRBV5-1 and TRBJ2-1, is KAGVTQTPRYLIKTRGQQVTLSCSPISGHRSVSWYQQTPGQGLQFLFEYFSETQRNKGNFPGRFSGRQFSNSRSEMNVSTLELGDSALYLCASSLRTLTSGGANEQFFGPGTRLTVL.